A selection of T cell receptor beta chains follows, all from one sample in a study of blood T cell repertoires in COVID-19. Sequencing used immunoSEQ multiplex PCR; TCRdb keeps in-frame clones, though not all of them. The repertoire has fewer than 350,000 clones, around 88% of them found once; the top ten carry 1.5% to 2%. Sequencing was carried out using peripheral blood. The receptors come from a woman in her thirties with COVID-19, enrolled during active disease. Each CDR3 is given with its conserved first and last residue. Each record gives: clone size, D gene, J gene, V gene, CDR3 protein, CDR3 DNA. D genes are given only for firm matches. Clone sizes are given selectively: once, few, many, or a class where the clone is expanded.

-,-,TRBJ2-7,TRBV4-3,CASSQDRGDEQYF,TGCGCCAGCAGCCAAGACAGGGGCGACGAGCAGTACTTC
-,TRBD1,TRBJ2-4,TRBV6-6,CASSYRDRAKNIQYF,TGTGCCAGCAGTTACAGGGACAGGGCGAAAAACATTCAGTACTTC
-,-,TRBJ1-5,TRBV2,CASNSEEGSNQPQHF,TGTGCCAGCAACTCTGAGGAGGGGAGCAATCAGCCCCAGCATTTT
-,TRBD2,TRBJ2-1,TRBV4-1,CASSQQLAGPEQFF,TGCGCCAGCAGCCAACAACTAGCGGGGCCCGAGCAGTTCTTC
-,TRBD2,TRBJ2-3,TRBV10-3,CAIGTSGGAADTQYF,TGTGCCATAGGGACTAGCGGGGGGGCCGCAGATACGCAGTATTTT
-,-,TRBJ1-4,TRBV6-5,CASSRAGRTNEKLFF,TGTGCCAGCAGTCGGGCGGGAAGAACTAATGAAAAACTGTTTTTT
-,-,TRBJ2-1,TRBV5-5,CASSLGGDYNEQFF,TGTGCCAGCAGTCTAGGAGGTGACTACAATGAGCAGTTCTTC
once,-,TRBJ1-3,TRBV5-1,CASSLDPRIGNTIYF,TGCGCCAGCAGCTTGGATCCCAGAATTGGAAACACCATATATTTT
once,-,TRBJ1-4,TRBV7-8,CASSLEGLRGEKLFF,TGTGCCAGCAGCTTAGAAGGGCTCCGCGGGGAAAAACTGTTTTTT
-,-,TRBJ2-1,TRBV5-1,CASSLLVTSEEFF,TGCGCCAGCAGCCTATTAGTCACTAGTGAAGAGTTCTTC
-,TRBD2,TRBJ2-5,TRBV5-4,CASSRGGLAGGPQETQYF,TGTGCCAGCAGCCGGGGAGGACTAGCGGGGGGGCCCCAAGAGACCCAGTACTTC
-,-,TRBJ2-3,TRBV7-2,CASSFDRPASTDTQYF,TGTGCCAGCAGTTTCGACAGGCCTGCTAGCACAGATACGCAGTATTTT
-,-,TRBJ2-3,TRBV29-1,CSVGGGNTDTQYF,TGCAGCGTTGGTGGGGGGAACACAGATACGCAGTATTTT
-,-,TRBJ1-2,TRBV11-2,CASSLGGQYYGYTF,TGTGCCAGCAGCTTAGGGGGCCAATACTATGGCTACACCTTC
-,TRBD1,TRBJ2-1,TRBV13,CASSLGAGGSDEQFF,TGTGCCAGCAGCTTAGGCGCAGGGGGAAGCGATGAGCAGTTCTTC
-,TRBD1,TRBJ2-7,TRBV29-1,CSVEDHDRGPYEQYF,TGCAGCGTTGAAGATCACGACAGGGGACCCTACGAGCAGTACTTC
-,-,TRBJ1-5,TRBV12-3/TRBV12-4,CASSLGHQPQHF,TGTGCCAGCAGTTTAGGGCATCAGCCCCAGCATTTT
-,TRBD1,TRBJ1-2,TRBV9,CASSGWTGDGYTF,TGTGCCAGCAGCGGATGGACAGGGGATGGCTACACCTTC
-,TRBD1,TRBJ1-4,TRBV6-5,CASRDRGLTNEKLFF,TGTGCCAGCAGGGACAGGGGGCTCACTAATGAAAAACTGTTTTTT
-,TRBD2,TRBJ2-5,TRBV3-1/TRBV3-2,CASSQEAGVTYQETQYF,TGTGCCAGCAGCCAAGAAGCGGGGGTCACGTACCAAGAGACCCAGTACTTC
-,TRBD2,TRBJ2-7,TRBV27,CASSLGGIPYEQYF,TGTGCCAGCAGTTTGGGAGGGATCCCCTACGAGCAGTACTTC
-,TRBD2,TRBJ2-1,TRBV27,CASRKSPTGGNEQFF,TGTGCCAGCAGGAAGTCCCCGACGGGGGGCAATGAGCAGTTCTTC
-,-,TRBJ2-1,TRBV30,CASGEYNEQFF,TGTGCCTCCGGGGAGTACAATGAGCAGTTCTTC
once,-,TRBJ1-2,TRBV7-9,CASSYSGSYGYTF,TGTGCCAGCAGCTACAGTGGCTCCTATGGCTACACCTTC
-,TRBD1,TRBJ1-5,TRBV19,CASKLQGSNQPQHF,TGTGCCAGTAAATTACAGGGGAGCAATCAGCCCCAGCATTTT
-,TRBD2,TRBJ2-2,TRBV5-1,CASSPWGGSTGELFF,TGCGCCAGCAGCCCCTGGGGGGGGAGCACCGGGGAGCTGTTTTTT
few,-,TRBJ1-5,TRBV6-5,CASSYLAVSNQPQHF,TGTGCCAGCAGTTACCTGGCTGTGAGCAATCAGCCCCAGCATTTT
-,-,TRBJ2-3,TRBV3-1/TRBV3-2,CASSLGLPTDTQYF,TGTGCCAGCAGCCTCGGACTGCCGACAGATACGCAGTATTTT
-,TRBD1,TRBJ2-7,TRBV19,CASSIGAGGGYEQYF,TGTGCCAGTAGTATTGGGGCAGGGGGCGGATACGAGCAGTACTTC